This passage covers 27 T cell receptor beta chains from one sample sequenced in a study of blood T cell repertoires in COVID-19. The table came from immunoSEQ multiplex PCR; TCRdb's copy has only in-frame clones and leaves some out. Of around 250,000 clones listed, 86% are singletons. The sample taken for sequencing was peripheral blood. All receptors derive from a man aged 60 to 75 with acute or convalescent COVID-19.

The V and J genes are TRBV5-1 and TRBJ2-2; 8 bases are shared with TRBD1. CDR1 and CDR2 from the germline V gene are SGHRS and YFSETQ. The CDR3 runs 14 residues. V shed 4 bases, J shed 4 bases, and the junction held 3 bases outside the gene matches. The CDR3 DNA follows: TGCGCCAGCAGCACGGACAGGGTCACCGGGGAGCTGTTTTTT. Translating it yields CASSTDRVTGELFF. Looking up the rest from reference TRBV5-1 and TRBJ2-2 gives the full variable domain: KAGVTQTPRYLIKTRGQQVTLSCSPISGHRSVSWYQQTPGQGLQFLFEYFSETQRNKGNFPGRFSGRQFSNSRSEMNVSTLELGDSALYLCASSTDRVTGELFFGEGSRLTVL.

This chain connects TRBV6-5 to TRBJ2-3, with 9 nucleotides matching TRBD1. This CDR3 has 15 residues. V lost 6 bases and J lost 2; bases outside the gene matches: 6. Germline loops: CDR1 MNHEY, CDR2 SVGAGI. The CDR3 is CASRTTGGFTDTQYF. The CDR3 nucleotides are TGTGCCAGCAGAACTACAGGGGGCTTCACAGATACGCAGTATTTT.

This rearrangement joins TRBV6-6 to TRBJ1-2, with 9 nucleotides matching TRBD1. Unmatched junction bases numbered 9, after V lost 6 bases and J lost 4 bases. Germline V gene sequence: CDR1 MNHNY, CDR2 SVGAGI (reference sequence). The CDR3 contains 15 residues. CDR3 sequence reads: CASRSGTGSGYGYTF. CDR3 nucleotides: TGTGCCAGCAGGAGCGGGACAGGGTCGGGCTATGGCTACACCTTC.

This sequence joins TRBV6-4 and TRBJ2-3, with 9 positions matching TRBD1. The germline V gene encodes CDR1 MRHNA and CDR2 SNTAGT. The CDR3 has 14 amino acids. Losses at the gene ends were 6 bases for V and 5 bases for J; bases not matched to a gene: 6. CDR3 coding DNA: TGTGCCAGCAGCCCGGACAGGGGACGAGATACGCAGTATTTT. It translates to CASSPDRGRDTQYF.

This clone came up once. The V and J genes are TRBV6-6 and TRBJ1-6; perhaps TRBD1 as D (6 bases). The CDR3 has 18 residues. Germline V gene data show CDR1 as MNHNY and CDR2 as SVGAGI (reference sequence). The V end lost 5 bases, the J end lost 5 bases, and 22 bases lay between the germline ends. CDR3 DNA: TGTGCCAGCAGTCGAACCATAGCTCGTACAGGGAATAATTCACCCCTCCACTTT. This translates into CASSRTIARTGNNSPLHF.

V usage is TRBV6-5 and J usage is TRBJ1-1; 10 nucleotides align to TRBD1. After removal of 6 bases from V and 7 bases from J, the junction contained 11 bases not matched to a gene. Germline V gene data show CDR1 as MNHEY and CDR2 as SVGAGI. The CDR3 is 15 residues long. For the CDR3, the DNA is TGTGCCAGCAGCAGTCGGGACAGGGGAGTGGTTGAAGCTTTCTTT. It specifies CASSSRDRGVVEAFF.

In its sample, this clone was seen a few times. This chain uses TRBV2 with TRBJ1-2; D might be TRBD1 (6 bases). The CDR3 sequence is 13 residues long. In germline, CDR1 is SNHLY, CDR2 FYNNEI. The V and J ends lost 6 bases and 3 bases respectively, with 11 bases between them. CDR3 residues: CASSAGQYYGYTF. The CDR3 nucleotides read TGTGCCAGCAGCGCAGGACAGTACTATGGCTACACCTTC.

This clone was counted between two and nine times. Within the sample, other DNA sequences also encode this same CDR3. The rearrangement links TRBV28 to TRBJ2-2; 7 nucleotides match TRBD1. Germline-derived CDR1 and CDR2 are MDHEN and SYDVKM. This CDR3 contains 16 residues. The trim removed 3 bases at V and 0 bases at J, leaving 4 bases unmatched. The CDR3 DNA sequence: TGTGCCAGCAGTTTGCTAGGGACAGCGAACACCGGGGAGCTGTTTTTT. As protein: CASSLLGTANTGELFF.

The chain is built from TRBV30 and TRBJ1-4, with a weak D call TRBD1 (6 bases). Trimming shortened V by 4 bases and J by 0 bases, and 12 bases separated the two germline ends. This CDR3 is 15 amino acids long. Germline lookup yields CDR1 GTSNPN and CDR2 SVGIG (reference sequence). The CDR3 sequence: CAWTGGDTTNEKLFF. The CDR3 DNA follows: TGTGCCTGGACCGGGGGGGACACAACTAATGAAAAACTGTTTTTT.

V usage is TRBV29-1 and J usage is TRBJ2-7; 11 bases match TRBD2. Trimming removed 1 base from V and 1 base from J; junction bases left unmatched: 9. The CDR3 is made up of 17 amino acids. The germline V gene encodes CDR1 SQVTM and CDR2 ANQGSEA. CDR3 nucleotides: TGCAGCGTTGAAGGACCGGGACTAGCGGCCACTTCCTACGAGCAGTACTTC. This translates into CSVEGPGLAATSYEQYF.

J is TRBJ2-1 and V is TRBV7-3; 9 bases are a match to TRBD2. The germline gives CDR1 SGHTA, CDR2 FQGTGA. The CDR3 runs to 17 residues. J lost 0 bases, V lost 2 bases, and 5 bases had no gene match. DNA for the CDR3: TGTGCCAGCAGCTTAGCGGGAGGGGCCGGCTCCTACAATGAGCAGTTCTTC. Its translation: CASSLAGGAGSYNEQFF.

This chain links TRBV7-3 with TRBJ2-5; 7 bases fit TRBD2. The CDR3 is 13 amino acids. Germline V gene lookup returns CDR1 SGHTA and CDR2 FQGTGA. Trimming took 3 bases from V and 4 from J; bases not matched to a gene: 2. This CDR3 reads CASSFREGETQYF. DNA of the CDR3: TGTGCCAGCAGCTTCAGGGAGGGAGAGACCCAGTACTTC.

This clone was recorded once. The chain is built from TRBV7-3 and TRBJ1-1; 9 nucleotides line up with TRBD1. The length of the CDR3 is 15 residues. Losses at the gene ends were 5 bases for V and 1 base for J; bases not matched to a gene: 5. Germline CDR1 is SGHTA and CDR2 is FQGTGA. The CDR3, as DNA: TGTGCCAGCAGCCCCGGGGGACAGGGGAACACTGAAGCTTTCTTT. Translation: CASSPGGQGNTEAFF.

The chain couples TRBV20-1 to TRBJ2-1; TRBD2 aligns across 10 bases. V shed 3 bases, J shed 8 bases, and the junction held 10 bases outside the gene matches. CDR3 length: 15 residues. CDR1 and CDR2 (germline): DFQATT, SNEGSKA (reference sequence). The CDR3 coding sequence is TGCAGTGCTAGTATAGCTAGCGGGAGTATGGATGAGCAGTTCTTC. This gives the protein CSASIASGSMDEQFF.

The CDR3 loop is CASSSRQPQHF. CDR3 coding DNA: TGTGCCAGCAGTTCGAGACAGCCCCAGCATTTT. The chain carries TRBV28 and TRBJ1-5, with D hard to call. V shed 4 bases and J shed 7 bases, with 5 bases lying between them. The CDR3 totals 11 residues. Per the germline V gene, CDR1 is MDHEN and CDR2 is SYDVKM. The full variable domain, rest sourced from reference TRBV28 and TRBJ1-5, is DVKVTQSSRYLVKRTGEKVFLECVQDMDHENMFWYRQDPGLGLRLIYFSYDVKMKEKGDIPEGYSVSREKKERFSLILESASTNQTSMYLCASSSRQPQHFGDGTRLSIL.

The genes are TRBV28 and TRBJ2-5; D call uncertain. Germline-derived CDR1 and CDR2 are MDHEN and SYDVKM. Trimming took 8 bases from V and 1 from J, leaving 8 bases between them. The CDR3 spans 12 residues. CDR3 sequence reads: CASDTRQETQYF. CDR3 DNA: TGTGCCAGCGATACACGCCAAGAGACCCAGTACTTC.

The genes are TRBV24-1 and TRBJ1-5; D is unresolved. The CDR3 extends over 13 amino acids. The ends were cut back, 10 bases at V and 2 bases at J, with 11 bases in the middle. CDR1 and CDR2 from the germline V gene are KGHDR and SFDVKD. The CDR3 spells CATNNGGNQPQHF. The CDR3 DNA reads as TGTGCCACAAATAACGGGGGCAATCAGCCCCAGCATTTT.

The V gene is TRBV10-3, the J gene TRBJ1-1; 9 bases map to TRBD1. The CDR3 runs 14 residues. V dropped 4 bases and J dropped 3; count of bases not matched to a gene: 3. Germline CDR1 reads ENHRY; CDR2 reads SYGVKD. Here the CDR3 DNA reads TGTGCCATCAGTGGGGACAGGGACGACACTGAAGCTTTCTTT. Translated: CAISGDRDDTEAFF.

The table lists this clone with a count of one. The J gene is TRBJ1-5, the V gene TRBV4-1; tentatively, D is TRBD1 (5 bases). Germline values: CDR1 MGHRA, CDR2 YSYEKL. This CDR3 contains 15 residues. Trimming pared 4 bases from V and 7 bases from J, leaving 17 bases between. The CDR3 here is CASSLSWGLGQPQHF. In nucleotides, the CDR3 is TGCGCCAGCAGCCTGAGTTGGGGACTTGGACAGCCCCAGCATTTT.

The CDR3 region has the DNA TGCAGCGGTGGGACAGGCGGGGACACTGAAGCTTTCTTT. Amino acids: CSGGTGGDTEAFF. The chain joins TRBV29-1 to TRBJ1-1; 8 bases agree with TRBD1. The trim removed 7 bases at V and 3 bases at J, leaving 7 bases unmatched. The CDR3 extends over 13 amino acids. The germline V gene encodes CDR1 SQVTM and CDR2 ANQGSEA.

This clone was detected only once. This chain connects TRBV24-1 to TRBJ2-3; perhaps TRBD2 as D (6 bases). V lost 2 bases and J lost 2, with 28 bases in between. The CDR3 sequence is 21 residues long. The germline CDR1 and CDR2 sequences are KGHDR and SFDVKD. The CDR3 DNA follows: TGTGCCACCAGTGATTGGCGGGACCCGGGACGGTCTGGTAGAAACACAGATACGCAGTATTTT. Encoded protein: CATSDWRDPGRSGRNTDTQYF.

The V and J genes are TRBV28 and TRBJ1-5; D is undetermined. V lost 7 bases and J lost 3, with 16 bases in between. Germline assignment: CDR1 MDHEN and CDR2 SYDVKM. The CDR3 runs to 15 residues. The CDR3 protein is CASTPGRRNNQPQHF. The CDR3 DNA reads as TGTGCCAGCACCCCTGGGAGGCGGAACAATCAGCCCCAGCATTTT.

This chain links TRBV5-1 with TRBJ1-5; 9 bases fit TRBD1. With V trimmed by 4 bases and J by 3 bases, 5 bases remained unmatched. Germline loops: CDR1 SGHRS, CDR2 YFSETQ. The CDR3 is 15 amino acids. The CDR3 DNA is TGCGCCAGCAGCCCCGGGACAGGGAACAATCAGCCCCAGCATTTT. Residues: CASSPGTGNNQPQHF.

The CDR3 coding sequence is TGTGCCAGCAGTAGACAGTTCCCAGATACGCAGTATTTT. Translated, it gives CASSRQFPDTQYF. The chain carries TRBV27 and TRBJ2-3; maybe TRBD1 (5 bases). From germline, CDR1 is MNHEY and CDR2 SMNVEV (reference sequence). CDR3 length: 13 amino acids. V lost 5 bases and J lost 4, with 10 bases in between.

CDR3 nucleotides: TGCGCCAGCAGACATGGACAGGGAGGGACCGGGGAGCTGTTTTTT. Residues: CASRHGQGGTGELFF. The rearrangement joins TRBV4-1 to TRBJ2-2; a possible D gene is TRBD1 (8 bases). The germline CDR1 and CDR2 sequences are MGHRA and YSYEKL. The CDR3 has 15 amino acids. V lost 6 bases and J 5 bases, leaving 16 bases between the germline ends.

The gene calls are TRBV7-9 and TRBJ2-1; unclear D gene. V lost 5 bases to trimming and J lost 0 bases, with 8 bases between them. The germline CDR1 and CDR2 sequences are SEHNR and FQNEAQ (reference sequence). The CDR3 spans 14 residues. CDR3 bases: TGTGCCAGCAGCAGGGCGAGCTCCTACAATGAGCAGTTCTTC. The encoded protein is CASSRASSYNEQFF.

The chain uses TRBV9 and TRBJ2-1; 9 bases agree with TRBD2. With V trimmed by 4 bases and J by 7 bases, 12 bases remained unmatched. The CDR3 consists of 16 residues. Germline CDR1 is SGDLS and CDR2 is YYNGEE. CDR3 amino acids: CASSLPSGRLKNEQFF. CDR3 DNA sequence: TGTGCCAGCAGCCTCCCCAGCGGGAGGCTCAAAAATGAGCAGTTCTTC.